This T cell receptor beta chain was sequenced during a study of blood T cell repertoires in COVID-19. Across the study: PBMCs, B-cell-depleted T cells, or T cells were the source of the cDNA or gDNA that made up the material.

Germline CDR1 reads MDHEN; CDR2 reads SYDVKM. Trimming left V 3 bases short and J 1 base short, with 7 bases between. This CDR3 comprises 14 residues. Data came from immunoSEQ multiplex PCR; TCRdb stores just in-frame clones and leaves some out. Of 200,000 or so clones listed, roughly 80% are singletons. The rearrangement joins TRBV28 to TRBJ1-3; D unclear. Sequencing input: peripheral blood. This TCR was sampled from a woman between 40 and 55 years old with acute or convalescent COVID-19. In DNA, the CDR3 is TGTGCCAGCAGTTTCCCCAGTTCTGGAAACACCATATATTTT. Protein product: CASSFPSSGNTIYF.